Listed here is a single TCR beta chain. What it binds is unknown. These donors, healthy bone marrow donors, were studied. This sample is drawn from a study of cytomegalovirus exposure and HLA in healthy donors. Primers: 60 Vbeta forward and 13 Jbeta reverse. Per the study methods: Unique TCR beta chains totaled some 88 million in a later count, with roughly 10 million of them shared. TCRdb's copy holds only in-frame clones and misses some; the assay was immunoSEQ multiplex PCR. The V and J calls and clone size come from that table; D and trimming were worked out from the DNA. Of some 95,000 clones listed, 78% are singletons. Germline V lookup: CDR1 SGHNT, CDR2 YYREEE (reference sequence). Deletions cut 6 bases from V and 1 base from J, with 10 bases between. The CDR3 runs to 13 residues. General study results and limits: Using the classifier, cytomegalovirus status was reportedly diagnosed with high specificity and sensitivity.

This rearrangement joins TRBV5-4 to TRBJ2-5; tentative D call: TRBD2 (6 bases). The receptor was isolated from a woman aged 40 to 49 in good health and CMV-seropositive. Sample: PBMCs. CDR3 sequence reads: CASTLSGQETQYF. CDR3 DNA sequence: TGTGCCAGCACCCTTAGCGGCCAAGAGACCCAGTACTTC.